These 27 T cell receptor beta chains originate from one sample sequenced in a study of blood T cell repertoires in COVID-19. The protocol was immunoSEQ multiplex PCR, while the TCRdb copy is restricted to in-frame clones and leaves out a portion. This sample carries about 220,000 clones, roughly four fifths of them seen once, and the ten largest clones take 3% to 4%. The material sequenced was PBMCs or T cells enriched from blood (not recorded which). Receptors originate from a woman aged 55 to 70 who had recovered from COVID-19.

This chain links TRBV29-1 with TRBJ1-3; possibly TRBD1 for D (5 bases). This CDR3 region has 14 residues. V was clipped by 7 bases and J by 3 bases, with 16 bases between them. The germline CDR1 and CDR2 sequences are SQVTM and ANQGSEA. The CDR3 bases are TGCAGCGCTGTACTAACAGGTGGTGGAAACACCATATATTTT. Translation gives CSAVLTGGGNTIYF. Complete variable domain (other parts from reference TRBV29-1 and TRBJ1-3): SAVISQKPSRDICQRGTSLTIQCQVDSQVTMMFWYRQQPGQSLTLIATANQGSEATYESGFVIDKFPISRPNLTFSTLTVSNMSPEDSSIYLCSAVLTGGGNTIYFGEGSWLTVV.

The sample holds one count of this clone. The gene calls are TRBV3-1 (or the pseudogene TRBV3-2) and TRBJ2-5; 8 bases map to TRBD2. This CDR3 is 15 amino acids long. Germline V gives CDR1 LGHDT, CDR2 YNNKEL (reference sequence). Trimming removed 4 bases from V and 5 bases from J; junction bases left unmatched: 9. The CDR3 DNA is TGTGCCAGCAGCCGCCAGCGGGGGCGGGGCGAGACCCAGTACTTC. Amino acid sequence: CASSRQRGRGETQYF.

This chain uses TRBV5-1 with TRBJ1-6; possible D gene TRBD1, 5 bases. CDR3 length equals 16 residues. The germline CDR1 and CDR2 sequences are SGHRS and YFSETQ. V was pared by 6 bases and J by 0 bases, with 13 bases between. The CDR3 nucleotides are TGCGCCAGCACCATAGGGACTTTCTCCTATAATTCACCCCTCCACTTT. As protein: CASTIGTFSYNSPLHF.

The gene calls are TRBV24-1 and TRBJ1-2, with 7 positions matching TRBD1. The CDR3 extends over 14 amino acids. Germline values: CDR1 KGHDR, CDR2 SFDVKD. V gave up 5 bases and J gave up 2 bases; unmatched junction bases: 4. The CDR3 is CATSAQDRNYGYTF. CDR3 bases: TGTGCCACCAGTGCCCAGGACAGGAACTATGGCTACACCTTC.

The chain employs TRBV12-5 and TRBJ2-2; D not certain. The V gene lost 1 base and the J gene lost 4 bases, with 10 bases spanning the gap. The CDR3 has 15 residues. CDR1 LGHNT and CDR2 FRNRAP come from the germline V gene. The CDR3 is CASGLDPSGTGELFF. The DNA for the CDR3 is TGTGCTAGTGGTTTGGACCCGTCGGGCACCGGGGAGCTGTTTTTT.

This chain links TRBV5-4 with TRBJ2-1; D ambiguous. This CDR3 contains 14 residues. V was trimmed by 4 bases and J by 0 bases, leaving 8 bases between them. Germline CDR1 and CDR2: SGHNT and YYREEE (reference sequence). The CDR3 DNA sequence: TGTGCCAGCAGCCTACAGAGCTCCTACAATGAGCAGTTCTTC. This sequence encodes CASSLQSSYNEQFF.

The chain employs TRBV10-1 and TRBJ2-3; TRBD2 might be the D (6 bases). Trimming took off 1 base at V and 3 bases at J, with 14 bases between the two ends. This CDR3 is 16 amino acids long. Germline V gene data show CDR1 as WNHNN and CDR2 as SYGVQD (reference sequence). CDR3 sequence reads: CASSELASGWTDTQYF. In DNA, the CDR3 is TGCGCCAGCAGTGAGTTGGCCAGCGGGTGGACAGATACGCAGTATTTT.

This chain uses TRBV25-1 with TRBJ1-6, with a possible D match to TRBD1 (6 bases). The CDR3 contains 15 residues. The V end lost 4 bases, the J end lost 9 bases, and 16 bases lay between the germline ends. In germline, CDR1 is MGHDK, CDR2 SYGVNS. The CDR3 sequence: CASSGGQGMSSPLHF. As DNA, the CDR3 is TGTGCCAGCAGTGGGGGGCAGGGAATGAGTTCACCCCTCCACTTT.

The chain employs TRBV27 and TRBJ1-5, with TRBD1 identical over 12 bases. Per the germline V gene, CDR1 is MNHEY and CDR2 is SMNVEV (reference sequence). The J segment lost 6 bases and the V segment lost 3 bases, leaving 0 bases of the junction unmatched. The CDR3 totals 14 residues. The CDR3 here is CASSLGQGAQPQHF. In nucleotides, the CDR3 is TGTGCCAGCAGTTTGGGACAGGGGGCTCAGCCCCAGCATTTT.

The rearrangement uses TRBV5-1 and TRBJ1-1; 7 nucleotides match TRBD1. The CDR3 length is 16 residues. V shed 0 bases, J shed 6 bases, and the junction held 11 bases outside the gene matches. CDR1 SGHRS and CDR2 YFSETQ come from the germline V gene. The CDR3 sequence: CASSLAGDSGSPEAFF. The CDR3 nucleotides are TGCGCCAGCAGCTTGGCTGGGGACAGCGGCTCTCCTGAAGCTTTCTTT.

This clone showed up just a few times. This rearrangement joins TRBV12-5 to TRBJ2-1, with 8 bases aligning to TRBD2. CDR1 is LGHNT, CDR2 FRNRAP, per germline. The length of the CDR3 is 13 residues. V trimming: 5 bases; J trimming: 7 bases; junction bases outside the gene matches: 4. The CDR3 spells CASGSGSANEQFF. The CDR3 DNA reads TGTGCTAGTGGTAGCGGGAGTGCGAATGAGCAGTTCTTC. The whole variable domain, remainder taken from reference TRBV12-5 and TRBJ2-1, is DARVTQTPRHKVTEMGQEVTMRCQPILGHNTVFWYRQTMMQGLELLAYFRNRAPLDDSGMPKDRFSAEMPDATLATLKIQPSEPRDSAVYFCASGSGSANEQFFGPGTRLTVL.

The V and J genes are TRBV7-6 and TRBJ2-5, with TRBD2 identical over 8 bases. Germline V lookup: CDR1 SGHVS, CDR2 FNYEAQ. After removal of 1 base from V and 5 bases from J, the junction contained 9 bases not matched to a gene. This CDR3 has 16 amino acids. The CDR3 region has the DNA TGTGCCAGCAGCTTAGAAGTAGCGGGGCGTGCGGAGACCCAGTACTTC. It yields the protein CASSLEVAGRAETQYF.

V usage is TRBV11-2 and J usage is TRBJ2-1; 7 nucleotides match TRBD1. Unmatched junction bases numbered 7, after V lost 5 bases and J lost 9 bases. This CDR3 spans 13 amino acids. CDR1 and CDR2 (germline): SGHAT, FQNNGV. DNA for the CDR3: TGTGCCAGCAGCGCCGACAGGGTTCCTGAGCAGTTCTTC. Amino acid sequence: CASSADRVPEQFF. Full variable domain (missing parts from reference TRBV11-2 and TRBJ2-1): EAGVAQSPRYKIIEKRQSVAFWCNPISGHATLYWYQQILGQGPKLLIQFQNNGVVDDSQLPKDRFSAERLKGVDSTLKIQPAKLEDSAVYLCASSADRVPEQFFGPGTRLTVL.

This clone occurred once. This sequence joins TRBV4-3 and TRBJ1-5; a possible D gene is TRBD1 (5 bases). This CDR3 comprises 18 residues. Germline loops: CDR1 LGHNA, CDR2 YSLEER. The V end lost 0 bases, the J end lost 0 bases, and 15 bases lay between the germline ends. DNA for the CDR3: TGCGCCAGCAGCCAAGATATACGACAGCGATATAGCAATCAGCCCCAGCATTTT. Residues: CASSQDIRQRYSNQPQHF.

The rearrangement links TRBV27 to TRBJ2-1, with 12 bases identical to TRBD2. Germline V CDR1 and CDR2: MNHEY, SMNVEV (reference sequence). This CDR3 spans 17 amino acids. J lost 7 bases, V lost 2 bases, and 9 bases had no gene match. The CDR3, as DNA: TGTGCCAGCAGTTTAATAATGGCTAGCGGGAGGGGTAATGAGCAGTTCTTC. Protein sequence: CASSLIMASGRGNEQFF.

The CDR3 DNA reads TGTGCCACGGGCCGAGGGACAGGGCGCGAAAAACTGTTTTTT. It yields the protein CATGRGTGREKLFF. J is TRBJ1-4 and V is TRBV15, with TRBD1 matching 9 bases. The J segment lost 8 bases and the V segment lost 9 bases, leaving 10 bases of the junction unmatched. CDR3 size: 14 residues. Germline V CDR1 and CDR2: LNHNV, YYDKDF (reference sequence). The full variable domain, completed using reference TRBV15 and TRBJ1-4, is DAMVIQNPRYQVTQFGKPVTLSCSQTLNHNVMYWYQQKSSQAPKLLFHYYDKDFNNEADTPDNFQSRRPNTSFCFLDIRSPGLGDTAMYLCATGRGTGREKLFFGSGTQLSVL.

The rearrangement uses TRBV5-4 and TRBJ1-4; D remains ambiguous. V lost 0 bases to trimming and J lost 10 bases, with 7 bases between them. The CDR3 extends over 12 amino acids. Germline V gene sequence: CDR1 SGHNT, CDR2 YYREEE (reference sequence). CDR3 in amino acids: CASSLVRGKLFF. In DNA, the CDR3 is TGTGCCAGCAGCTTGGTTCGGGGAAAACTGTTTTTT.

The chain employs TRBV15 and TRBJ1-2; tentative D call: TRBD1 (5 bases). The V gene's germline CDR1 is LNHNV and CDR2 YYDKDF (reference sequence). The CDR3 spans 15 residues. V was shortened by 1 base and J by 4 bases, with 13 bases between the two germline ends. CDR3 DNA sequence: TGTGCCACCAGCAGAGGGACAACCCCTCTCTATGGCTACACCTTC. It specifies CATSRGTTPLYGYTF.

The table lists this clone with a count of one. The rearrangement uses TRBV9 and TRBJ1-1, with a possible D match to TRBD1 (6 bases). The germline gives CDR1 SGDLS, CDR2 YYNGEE. The ends were cut back, 2 bases at V and 11 bases at J, with 22 bases in the middle. The CDR3 is made up of 15 amino acids. The CDR3: CASSVANSGDGLAFF. CDR3 DNA: TGTGCCAGCAGCGTGGCTAATTCAGGGGATGGGTTGGCTTTCTTT. Together with reference TRBV9 and TRBJ1-1, the CDR3 gives the full variable domain: DSGVTQTPKHLITATGQRVTLRCSPRSGDLSVYWYQQSLDQGLQFLIQYYNGEERAKGNILERFSAQQFPDLHSELNLSSLELGDSALYFCASSVANSGDGLAFFGQGTRLTVV.

V is TRBV7-8 and J is TRBJ2-7, with TRBD1 as a possible D gene (6 bases). Germline V gene sequence: CDR1 SGHVS, CDR2 FQNEAQ. Trimming left V 5 bases short and J 2 bases short, with 13 bases between. The CDR3 loop spans 14 amino acids. Here the CDR3 DNA reads TGTGCCAGCAGCAGACCGGGGACACCCTACGAGCAGTACTTC. This gives the protein CASSRPGTPYEQYF.

The CDR3 sequence: CASSPGQIYNEQFF. The CDR3 nucleotides are TGTGCCAGCAGCCCCGGACAGATTTACAATGAGCAGTTCTTC. The chain couples TRBV5-4 to TRBJ2-1; D is possibly TRBD1 (6 bases). CDR1 and CDR2 from the germline V gene are SGHNT and YYREEE (reference sequence). V shed 4 bases and J shed 4 bases, with 12 bases lying between them. CDR3 length equals 14 residues.

V is TRBV5-1 and J is TRBJ2-1, with D perhaps matching TRBD2 (6 bases). CDR1 is SGHRS and CDR2 is YFSETQ in the germline V gene. Trimming took off 0 bases at V and 0 bases at J, with 10 bases between the two ends. The CDR3 is made up of 16 amino acids. DNA of the CDR3: TGCGCCAGCAGCTTGGGGGGGACTTCCTCCTACAATGAGCAGTTCTTC. Its translation is CASSLGGTSSYNEQFF. The full variable domain, with the rest looked up from reference TRBV5-1 and TRBJ2-1, is KAGVTQTPRYLIKTRGQQVTLSCSPISGHRSVSWYQQTPGQGLQFLFEYFSETQRNKGNFPGRFSGRQFSNSRSEMNVSTLELGDSALYLCASSLGGTSSYNEQFFGPGTRLTVL.

This chain joins TRBV6-6 and TRBJ2-7; TRBD2 matches at 14 bases. The CDR3 is made up of 14 amino acids. The junction had 1 base not matched to a gene; V was cut back by 5 bases and J by 4 bases. CDR1 MNHNY and CDR2 SVGAGI come from the germline V gene (reference sequence). CDR3 coding DNA: TGTGCCAGCAGTGGGACTAGCGGGAGTTACGAGCAGTACTTC. Amino acids: CASSGTSGSYEQYF.

The V and J genes are TRBV4-1 and TRBJ1-2; 7 bases align to TRBD1. Germline CDR1 reads MGHRA; CDR2 reads YSYEKL. This CDR3 contains 16 residues. The V and J ends lost 4 bases and 1 base, in that order; junction bases with no gene match: 9. The CDR3 reads CASSRPDRTLNYGYTF. The CDR3, as DNA: TGCGCCAGCAGCCGCCCGGACAGGACTCTTAACTATGGCTACACCTTC.

In its sample, this clone was seen a few times. This rearrangement joins TRBV12-1 to TRBJ1-2; the table assigns TRBD1, which was not confirmed against the DNA. TRBV12-1 is described as a pseudogene. The CDR3 loop spans 12 amino acids. The CDR3 protein is CASNRQGDGYTF. CDR3 DNA sequence: TGTGCCAGCAACCGACAGGGGGATGGCTACACCTTC.

The V call is TRBV6-2 or TRBV6-3, the J call TRBJ1-1; possibly TRBD1 for D (5 bases). Germline V gene sequence: CDR1 MNHEY, CDR2 SVGEGT. CDR3 size: 13 residues. V was pared by 2 bases and J by 9 bases, with 13 bases between. The CDR3 loop is CASSYEQALKAFF. Written as DNA, the CDR3 is TGTGCCAGCAGTTACGAACAGGCCCTCAAAGCTTTCTTT.

CDR3 sequence reads: CASSQTLSGRAAEQFF. CDR3 nucleotides: TGTGCCAGCAGCCAAACATTAAGCGGGAGGGCCGCGGAGCAGTTCTTC. V usage is TRBV3-1 (or the pseudogene TRBV3-2) and J usage is TRBJ2-1; TRBD2 aligns across 10 bases. This CDR3 spans 16 amino acids. The germline V gene encodes CDR1 LGHDT and CDR2 YNNKEL (reference sequence). After removal of 2 bases from V and 10 bases from J, the junction contained 11 bases not matched to a gene.